These 26 T cell receptor beta chains were all obtained from the same sample, sequenced in a study of CD8+ T cells in alopecia areata. TCR sequencing used cDNA made by reverse transcription of extracted RNA. TCRdb keeps only in-frame clones here, not all; method: immunoSEQ multiplex PCR. The data hold 200,000 to 250,000 clones, with more than 45% observed a single time. Treatment given: oral pan-JAK inhibitor, 5-10 mg twice daily. Source: CD4+ T cells sorted from blood, taken at week 4, from a patient treated with tofacitinib. Source of these receptors: a human donor with alopecia areata.

V is TRBV30 and J is TRBJ2-7; TRBD1 matches 10 bases. The CDR3 extends over 15 amino acids. Germline values: CDR1 GTSNPN, CDR2 SVGIG (reference sequence). J lost 5 bases, V lost 3 bases, and 10 bases had no gene match. CDR3 DNA sequence: TGTGCCTGGAGCCTCGGGGGACAGGGGTACCACGAGCAGTACTTC. Translated: CAWSLGGQGYHEQYF.

This chain uses TRBV15 with TRBJ1-5; 7 nucleotides agree with TRBD1. The CDR3 loop spans 19 amino acids. Per the germline V gene, CDR1 is LNHNV and CDR2 is YYDKDF (reference sequence). V shed 5 bases, J shed 0 bases, and the junction held 16 bases outside the gene matches. The CDR3 region has the DNA TGTGCCACCAGCGGCGGATACTCAGCAGGGGGTAGTAGCAATCAGCCCCAGCATTTT. As protein: CATSGGYSAGGSSNQPQHF.

The chain links TRBV6-1 to TRBJ2-5; 9 positions match TRBD1. After removal of 5 bases from V and 4 bases from J, the junction contained 8 bases not matched to a gene. The CDR3 extends over 15 amino acids. Germline V gene data show CDR1 as MNHNS and CDR2 as SASEGT. CDR3 sequence: CASSKTGGRLETQYF. The CDR3 DNA is TGTGCCAGCAGTAAGACAGGGGGAAGGTTAGAGACCCAGTACTTC.

The chain is built from TRBV2 and TRBJ1-2, with 7 bases lining up with TRBD1. Per the germline V gene, CDR1 is SNHLY and CDR2 is FYNNEI. The CDR3 length is 14 residues. The trim removed 6 bases at V and 8 bases at J, leaving 12 bases unmatched. Written as DNA, the CDR3 is TGTGCCAGCAGCCCCATGTTACAGGGGTTCGGCTACACCTTC. Protein: CASSPMLQGFGYTF.

There are a few counts of this clone. The chain carries TRBV29-1 and TRBJ1-2; 11 bases are a match to TRBD1. This CDR3 is built from 13 residues. Germline trimming cut 6 bases from V and 3 bases from J; bases unmatched to any gene: 3. The germline V gene encodes CDR1 SQVTM and CDR2 ANQGSEA. This CDR3 reads CSVRTGGDYGYTF. The CDR3 DNA is TGCAGCGTCCGGACAGGGGGCGACTATGGCTACACCTTC.

This clone was observed a handful of times. The chain links TRBV19 to TRBJ1-1; no clear D. This CDR3 region has 12 residues. The V gene lost 5 bases and the J gene lost 0 bases, with 4 bases spanning the gap. Germline V gene lookup returns CDR1 LNHDA and CDR2 SQIVND (reference sequence). The CDR3 coding sequence is TGTGCCAGTAGTCTTATGAACACTGAAGCTTTCTTT. It specifies CASSLMNTEAFF.

The V call is TRBV29-1, the J call TRBJ1-1; D perhaps matches TRBD1 (6 bases). Trimming removed 2 bases at V and 3 bases at J, with 7 bases between. This CDR3 is 12 amino acids long. CDR1 and CDR2 from the germline V gene are SQVTM and ANQGSEA. The CDR3 nucleotides are TGCAGCGTTGAACAGGGGTACACTGAAGCTTTCTTT. This translates into CSVEQGYTEAFF.

This clone has a handful of counts. The chain carries TRBV27 and TRBJ2-2, with D possibly matching TRBD2 (5 bases). Trimming stripped 3 bases from V and 7 bases from J, with 9 bases between. CDR1 and CDR2 from the germline V gene are MNHEY and SMNVEV (reference sequence). The CDR3 length is 13 residues. The CDR3 region is CASSFGGIGELFF. The CDR3 DNA is TGTGCCAGCAGTTTTGGAGGCATCGGGGAGCTGTTTTTT.

This chain joins TRBV19 and TRBJ1-5, with 7 bases lining up with TRBD1. V gave up 4 bases and J gave up 4 bases; unmatched junction bases: 10. The germline V gene encodes CDR1 LNHDA and CDR2 SQIVND (reference sequence). This CDR3 is built from 16 residues. CDR3 amino acids: CASSTRQGGSNQPQHF. Written as DNA, the CDR3 is TGTGCCAGTAGTACTCGACAGGGCGGATCAAATCAGCCCCAGCATTTT.

This clone was recorded once. V is TRBV7-2 and J is TRBJ1-2; 9 bases line up with TRBD1. J gave up 8 bases and V 5 bases, and 12 bases lay outside the gene matches. The germline CDR1 and CDR2 sequences are SGHTA and FQGNSA. The CDR3 loop spans 15 amino acids. In nucleotides, the CDR3 is TGTGCCAGCAGCCTATGGGGACAGGGTGAGGCCGGCTACACCTTC. It encodes CASSLWGQGEAGYTF.

The genes are TRBV5-4 and TRBJ2-3; D might be TRBD2 (6 bases). V gave up 0 bases and J gave up 2 bases, with 10 bases separating them. The CDR3 loop spans 15 amino acids. The germline V gene has CDR1 SGHNT and CDR2 YYREEE (reference sequence). The CDR3: CASSLASETTDTQYF. The CDR3 DNA follows: TGTGCCAGCAGCTTGGCTAGCGAAACCACAGATACGCAGTATTTT.

CDR3 DNA: TGCAGTGCCCCTGGGCGGGGGACCCAGTACTTC. Translated, it gives CSAPGRGTQYF. The chain employs TRBV20-1 and TRBJ2-5; weak D call: TRBD2 (6 bases). CDR1 DFQATT and CDR2 SNEGSKA come from the germline V gene (reference sequence). V gave up 6 bases and J gave up 7 bases, with 12 bases separating them. The CDR3 sequence is 11 residues long.

The V call is TRBV28, the J call TRBJ1-3, with no clear D. Trimming pared 5 bases from V and 4 bases from J, leaving 9 bases between. Germline V gene lookup returns CDR1 MDHEN and CDR2 SYDVKM. The CDR3 has 13 residues. The CDR3 coding sequence is TGTGCCAGCAGTCCCCCCGGGGGAAACACCATATATTTT. Translation gives CASSPPGGNTIYF.

This clone was seen a few times. The rearrangement joins TRBV27 to TRBJ1-2; D uncertain. Trimming pared 5 bases from V and 1 base from J, leaving 14 bases between. The CDR3 is 15 residues long. Looked up from germline, CDR1 is MNHEY and CDR2 is SMNVEV (reference sequence). The CDR3 loop reads CASSPSGYINYGYTF. CDR3 DNA sequence: TGTGCCAGCAGTCCCAGCGGGTACATTAACTATGGCTACACCTTC.

The chain couples TRBV5-1 to TRBJ2-5, with 12 bases lining up with TRBD1. The CDR3 totals 16 residues. The trim removed 4 bases at V and 5 bases at J, leaving 9 bases unmatched. The germline V gene has CDR1 SGHRS and CDR2 YFSETQ. DNA of the CDR3: TGCGCCAGCAGCCCCGGGACAGGGGGCTTAGGGGAGACCCAGTACTTC. Its translation: CASSPGTGGLGETQYF.

The rearrangement joins TRBV27 to TRBJ2-3; no reliable D call. This CDR3 comprises 14 residues. V was pared by 2 bases and J by 5 bases, with 11 bases between. Germline loops: CDR1 MNHEY, CDR2 SMNVEV (reference sequence). The CDR3 DNA is TGTGCCAGCAGTTTAACTGGGAATAGAGATACGCAGTATTTT. Translated, it gives CASSLTGNRDTQYF.

The V and J genes are TRBV30 and TRBJ1-2; D gene ambiguous. The V end was cut by 1 base, the J end by 4 bases, with 7 bases between. The CDR3 consists of 12 residues. Looked up from germline, CDR1 is GTSNPN and CDR2 is SVGIG (reference sequence). CDR3 DNA sequence: TGTGCCTGGAGTGGGGGAGCCTATGGCTACACCTTC. Amino acid sequence: CAWSGGAYGYTF. The whole variable domain, remainder taken from reference TRBV30 and TRBJ1-2, is SQTIHQWPATLVQPVGSPLSLECTVEGTSNPNLYWYRQAAGRGLQLLFYSVGIGQISSEVPQNLSASRPQDRQFILSSKKLLLSDSGFYLCAWSGGAYGYTFGSGTRLTVV.

This clone appeared a single time. The rearrangement uses TRBV25-1 and TRBJ1-2; a weak D match, TRBD1 (5 bases). CDR3 length: 13 residues. Trimming stripped 3 bases from V and 6 bases from J, with 11 bases between. Germline V gene lookup returns CDR1 MGHDK and CDR2 SYGVNS. CDR3 DNA sequence: TGTGCCAGCAGTGATCAGGGTGACCATGGCTACACCTTC. Its translation: CASSDQGDHGYTF.

The gene calls are TRBV4-3 and TRBJ1-1; no definite D call. In germline, CDR1 is LGHNA, CDR2 YSLEER. The CDR3 contains 20 residues. V dropped 1 base and J dropped 8 bases, with 32 bases sitting between them. This CDR3 is CASSQGVRKATITNPGEAFF. The CDR3 DNA follows: TGCGCCAGCAGCCAAGGTGTGAGGAAAGCCACAATCACCAACCCCGGCGAAGCTTTCTTT.

This chain connects TRBV7-8 to TRBJ1-5; 7 nucleotides align to TRBD1. This CDR3 contains 15 residues. Germline loops: CDR1 SGHVS, CDR2 FQNEAQ. V dropped 1 base and J dropped 4; count of bases not matched to a gene: 4. The CDR3 sequence is CASSLGTGLNQPQHF. Written as DNA, the CDR3 is TGTGCCAGCAGCTTAGGGACAGGACTAAATCAGCCCCAGCATTTT.

The chain carries TRBV29-1 and TRBJ1-1, with D uncertain. The CDR3 loop spans 15 amino acids. Deletions cut 3 bases from V and 1 base from J, with 15 bases between. CDR1 is SQVTM and CDR2 is ANQGSEA in the germline V gene. CDR3 DNA sequence: TGCAGCGTTGACGGAGTAAAAGTCTCGAACACTGAAGCTTTCTTT. Translated: CSVDGVKVSNTEAFF.

This clone was recorded many times. This chain links TRBV14 with TRBJ2-7, with a weak D call TRBD2 (6 bases). The V gene lost 5 bases and the J gene lost 6 bases, with 20 bases spanning the gap. Germline V lookup: CDR1 SGHDN, CDR2 FVKESK. CDR3 length: 15 residues. This chain's CDR3 is CASSNKGRHSGEQYF. The CDR3 DNA follows: TGTGCCAGCAGCAACAAGGGGAGGCATTCCGGCGAGCAGTACTTC.

In this sample, this clone turned up a few times. The gene calls are TRBV27 and TRBJ1-6; D gene ambiguous. V lost 3 bases and J 6 bases, leaving 9 bases between the germline ends. Germline CDR1 reads MNHEY; CDR2 reads SMNVEV (reference sequence). CDR3 size: 14 residues. DNA of the CDR3: TGTGCCAGCAGTTTTGTACAGTTTAATTCACCCCTCCACTTT. This codes for CASSFVQFNSPLHF.

V gene TRBV9 combines with J gene TRBJ2-3; the match to TRBD1 covers 7 bases. The V segment lost 4 bases and the J segment 1 base; nucleotides outside the gene matches: 12. CDR3 size: 17 residues. The germline V gene has CDR1 SGDLS and CDR2 YYNGEE. DNA for the CDR3: TGTGCCAGCAGCAGAACCAGCCGGGACAGAGGCACAGATACGCAGTATTTT. The encoded protein is CASSRTSRDRGTDTQYF.

This rearrangement joins TRBV11-3 to TRBJ2-1; a weak D match, TRBD2 (6 bases). Germline CDR1 reads SGHNT; CDR2 reads YENEEA. The CDR3 runs 12 residues. The germline V and J ends were trimmed by 5 bases and 6 bases, with 8 bases remaining between them. The CDR3 loop is CASSRGSNEQFF. CDR3 in DNA: TGTGCCAGCAGCCGGGGGAGCAATGAGCAGTTCTTC.

This clone has a handful of counts. V usage is TRBV19 and J usage is TRBJ2-3; 15 bases match TRBD2. The CDR3 length is 18 residues. Looked up from germline, CDR1 is LNHDA and CDR2 is SQIVND (reference sequence). Unmatched junction bases numbered 12, after V lost 7 bases and J lost 4 bases. In DNA form, the CDR3 reads TGTGCCAGTACCGCCCCGAGGACTAGCGGGGGGGCCTCAGATACGCAGTATTTT. This sequence encodes CASTAPRTSGGASDTQYF.